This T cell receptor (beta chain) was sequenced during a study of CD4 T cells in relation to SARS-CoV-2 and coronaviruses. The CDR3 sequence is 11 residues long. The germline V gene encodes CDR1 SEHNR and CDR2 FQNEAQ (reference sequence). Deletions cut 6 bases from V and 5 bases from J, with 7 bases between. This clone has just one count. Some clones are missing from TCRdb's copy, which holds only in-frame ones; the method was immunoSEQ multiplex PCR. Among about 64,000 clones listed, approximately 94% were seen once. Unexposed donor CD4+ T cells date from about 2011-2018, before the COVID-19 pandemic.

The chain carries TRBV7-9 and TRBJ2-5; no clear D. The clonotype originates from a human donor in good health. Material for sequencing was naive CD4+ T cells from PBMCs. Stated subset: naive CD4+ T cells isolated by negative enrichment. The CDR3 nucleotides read TGTGCCAGCAGTTCACGGGAGACCCAGTACTTC. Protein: CASSSRETQYF.